This T cell receptor beta chain emerged from a study of shared clonotypes between healthy human individuals. Points from the study as a whole: Approximately 4.9% of naive CD4 clonotypes were shared across a few donors. It was the few donors that limited the genetic and exposure-history diversity represented. Relative to memory subsets, naive subsets generally showed larger estimated richness. Clonotypes shared by all four sorted-subset donors had higher generation probabilities than non-shared clonotypes.

Positive CCR7 selection of CD45RO-negative cells yielded the naive CD8 cells, and terminally differentiated effector memory CD45RA+ cells were excluded. Libraries were prepared by immunoSEQ multiplex PCR; TCRdb keeps only in-frame clonotypes and omits some of them. In the table there are roughly 2.1 million clones, roughly 91% of which are singletons. On this clone: As yet, its antigen is unknown.

The CDR3 loop spans 10 amino acids. The V and J ends lost 9 bases and 8 bases respectively, with 10 bases between them. Germline loops: CDR1 SNHLY, CDR2 FYNNEI. Material for sequencing was naive CD8+ T cells from PBMCs. The TCR comes from a man aged 18 to 30 in good health. Some clones in this sample may be carry-over from other donors' samples. This chain uses TRBV2 with TRBJ1-2; no reliable D call. The CDR3: CASWSGGYTF. CDR3 bases: TGTGCCAGTTGGAGTGGCGGCTACACCTTC.